These 13 T cell receptor beta chains share one sample of origin, sequenced in a study of blood T cells in healthy people across ages. The second PCR ran about 7 to 12 cycles with a sample-barcoded 5' primer and J-beta primers. TCRdb redid the calling of the 5' RACE reads with MiXCR, one entry per CDR3 protein. Found here are approximately 800,000 distinct CDR3 sequences, approximately 35% of them singletons; the top ten hold 13%. Input material: blood. The receptors were sampled from a man between 18 and 35 years old in good health.

Many counts were recorded for this clonotype. V is TRBV7-9 and J is TRBJ2-3, with no clear D. Germline CDR1 is SEHNR and CDR2 is FQNEAQ (reference sequence). Trimming cost V 5 bases and J 3 bases, with 6 bases left between them. The CDR3 sequence is 12 residues long. For the CDR3, the DNA is TGTGCCAGCAGCCCCATTACAGATACGCAGTATTTT. Amino acid sequence: CASSPITDTQYF. Looking up the rest from reference TRBV7-9 and TRBJ2-3 gives the full variable domain: DTGVSQNPRHKITKRGQNVTFRCDPISEHNRLYWYRQTLGQGPEFLTYFQNEAQLEKSRLLSDRFSAERPKGSFSTLEIQRTEQGDSAMYLCASSPITDTQYFGPGTRLTVL.

This clonotype has only a few counts. The V and J genes are TRBV4-2 and TRBJ2-1; tentatively, D is TRBD1 (6 bases). This CDR3 is 17 amino acids long. V was cut by 3 bases and J by 4 bases, with 19 bases left in between. The germline gives CDR1 LGHNA, CDR2 YNFKEQ. Here the CDR3 DNA reads TGTGCCAGCAGCCATCGCCACAGGGCAGAGTCATACAATGAGCAGTTCTTC. Its translation is CASSHRHRAESYNEQFF.

The chain is built from TRBV19 and TRBJ2-5; a weak D match, TRBD2 (6 bases). Germline CDR1 reads LNHDA; CDR2 reads SQIVND (reference sequence). V shed 6 bases and J shed 2 bases, with 10 bases lying between them. CDR3 size: 13 residues. The CDR3 region is CASSTSSQETQYF. CDR3 DNA: TGTGCCAGTAGCACTAGCTCACAAGAGACCCAGTACTTC.

The sample holds a few counts of this clonotype. This chain uses TRBV29-1 with TRBJ1-5; 9 nucleotides agree with TRBD1. V gave up 4 bases and J gave up 2 bases; unmatched junction bases: 3. The CDR3 sequence is 14 residues long. In germline, CDR1 is SQVTM, CDR2 ANQGSEA. The CDR3 spells CSVGDRARNQPQHF. CDR3 nucleotide sequence: TGCAGCGTTGGGGACAGGGCGCGCAATCAGCCCCAGCATTTT.

The V call is TRBV9, the J call TRBJ2-1; no clear D. The germline V gene encodes CDR1 SGDLS and CDR2 YYNGEE. Between the trimmed V and J ends, which lost 3 bases and 5 bases, there was a span of 9 bases. The CDR3 is 13 amino acids. CDR3 sequence (DNA): TGTGCCAGCAGCGCAGACGGCGACAATGAGCAGTTCTTC. It is translated as CASSADGDNEQFF.

In this sample, this clonotype turned up a few times. The chain links TRBV20-1 to TRBJ2-1; 7 bases line up with TRBD2. In germline, CDR1 is DFQATT, CDR2 SNEGSKA (reference sequence). CDR3 length equals 15 residues. V shed 0 bases and J 4 bases; nucleotides not matched to a gene: 6. The CDR3 DNA reads as TGCAGTGCTAGAGAAAGACTAGCAGAGTACAATGAGCAGTTCTTC. Residues: CSARERLAEYNEQFF.

The rearrangement joins TRBV2 to TRBJ2-6; 7 bases are a match to TRBD1. J lost 2 bases, V lost 3 bases, and 4 bases had no gene match. The CDR3 contains 16 residues. The V gene's germline CDR1 is SNHLY and CDR2 FYNNEI. The chain's CDR3 is CASSDFDRAGANVLTF. The CDR3 bases are TGTGCCAGCAGTGATTTTGACAGGGCTGGGGCCAACGTCCTGACTTTC.

This clonotype was found many times. The CDR3 reads CSARDWRSGANVLTF. In DNA, the CDR3 is TGCAGTGCTAGAGATTGGAGGTCTGGGGCCAACGTCCTGACTTTC. The chain carries TRBV20-1 and TRBJ2-6, with D perhaps TRBD2 (5 bases). The CDR3 contains 15 residues. The germline CDR1 and CDR2 sequences are DFQATT and SNEGSKA (reference sequence). The germline V and J ends were trimmed by 0 bases and 1 base, with 7 bases remaining between them.

Note on this clonotype: This may arise from a read error, as a much more abundant clone is one base away. The chain carries TRBV9 and TRBJ2-1, with D unclear. Germline CDR1 SGDLS, CDR2 YYNGEE. The CDR3 totals 14 residues. The CDR3 nucleotides are TGTGCCAGCAGCCCCCACCTTGCAGCCAATGGGCAGTTCTTC. Translated, it gives CASSPHLAANGQFF.

The genes are TRBV5-1 and TRBJ2-2, with 10 bases that match TRBD1. The CDR3 loop spans 17 amino acids. Germline loops: CDR1 SGHRS, CDR2 YFSETQ. V dropped 3 bases and J dropped 3; count of bases not matched to a gene: 8. The CDR3 loop is CASSSDRGLRDTGELFF. The DNA for the CDR3 is TGCGCCAGCAGCTCCGACAGGGGGCTTCGGGACACCGGGGAGCTGTTTTTT.

The V and J genes are TRBV16 and TRBJ2-1; D remains ambiguous. V lost 4 bases, J lost 7 bases, and 11 bases lay in between. This CDR3 is 13 amino acids long. Germline V gives CDR1 KGHSY, CDR2 FQNENV. CDR3 region: CASSPTLGNEQFF. In nucleotides, the CDR3 is TGTGCCAGCAGCCCTACTTTGGGGAATGAGCAGTTCTTC.

The V gene is TRBV2, the J gene TRBJ1-2; D is possibly TRBD1 (5 bases). Germline V gene sequence: CDR1 SNHLY, CDR2 FYNNEI. The V end lost 7 bases, the J end lost 2 bases, and 14 bases lay between the germline ends. The CDR3 spans 14 residues. The CDR3 coding sequence is TGTGCCAGCATGAGGCGGGGCCGAAACTATGGCTACACCTTC. Protein: CASMRRGRNYGYTF.

Only a few counts were recorded for this clonotype. The chain employs TRBV6-2 or TRBV6-3 and TRBJ2-5; D possibly corresponds to TRBD2 (5 bases). The CDR3 sequence is 12 residues long. The V gene's germline CDR1 is MNHEY and CDR2 SVGEGT. The V and J ends lost 6 bases and 3 bases respectively, with 8 bases between them. The CDR3 reads CASRVGEETQYF. The CDR3 region has the DNA TGTGCCAGCAGGGTCGGGGAAGAGACCCAGTACTTC.